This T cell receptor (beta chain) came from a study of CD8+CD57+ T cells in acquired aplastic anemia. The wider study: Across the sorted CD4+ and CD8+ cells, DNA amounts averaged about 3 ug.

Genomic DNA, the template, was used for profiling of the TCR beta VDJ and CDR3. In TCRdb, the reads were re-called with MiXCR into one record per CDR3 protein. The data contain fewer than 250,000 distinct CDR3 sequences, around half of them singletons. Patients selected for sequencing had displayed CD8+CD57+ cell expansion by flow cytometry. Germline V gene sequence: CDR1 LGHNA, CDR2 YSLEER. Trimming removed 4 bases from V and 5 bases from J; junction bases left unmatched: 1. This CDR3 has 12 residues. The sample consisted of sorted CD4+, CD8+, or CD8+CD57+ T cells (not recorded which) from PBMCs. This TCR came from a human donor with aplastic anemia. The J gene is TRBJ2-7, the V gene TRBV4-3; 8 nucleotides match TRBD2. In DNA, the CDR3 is TGCGCCAGCAGCCGCGGGGGGCACGAGCAGTACTTC. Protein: CASSRGGHEQYF.